The following is a TCR beta chain sequence with its context. Its antigen is currently not known. No base-level quality is on record; no much larger clone is a single base apart. The sample holds other DNA sequences that translate to the same CDR3. This record belongs to a study of blood T cell repertoires in COVID-19 (dated by TCRdb to 2020 to 2022). Context from the whole study: The collaborator samples originated in the United States, Italy and Spain and spanned the acute and convalescent phases of COVID-19. The material from the prospective study consisted of cDNA or gDNA derived from T cells, B-cell-depleted T cells, or PBMCs. Subjects who had been exposed to COVID-19, were actively infected with it, or had recovered from it provided the deeply sampled blood TCRbeta repertoires that made up the dataset. The repertoires were released in a freely available public database meant as a resource for research on the immune response to SARS-CoV-2. The samples were drawn from two sources: the first 160 participants of the ongoing ImmuneRACE study, and 1,254 subjects contributed by 6 global collaborators. The sample metadata nearly always contained a de-identified subject ID, COVID-19 status, age in years and sex. HLA class I and class II types, where available, came from metadata supplied by the sample provider rather than from assay-based typing. Overall study results and their limits: The quantity of clinical and demographic metadata differed by source and by participant and was supplied without curation.

According to the germline V gene (reference sequence), CDR1 reads LNHDA and CDR2 reads SQIVND. Taken from cysteine to phenylalanine, the CDR3 has 14 residues. The sequence is cut down to CDR3 DNA, 42 bases in frame from base 1. V is clipped by 3 bases and J by 4 bases, and the sequence between their germline boundaries is 10 bases long. TCRbeta CDR3 regions were amplified from genomic DNA using the immunoSEQ Assay, a bias-controlled multiplex PCR. The paper's processing steps were these. Within the assay, amplification of reference gene primers was used to estimate how many nucleated cells each sample contained. To quantify the absolute abundance of each unique TCRbeta CDR3 rearrangement, sequence reads were collapsed and filtered. For each sample, productive Simpson clonality was calculated by taking the square root of Simpson's diversity index across productive rearrangements. TCRdb's version of the immuneACCESS table is confined to in-frame rearrangements and falls short of the full clone set. An unresolved V gene accounts for under half of the shortfall where checked; the remainder is of unknown origin. That table gives V, J and clone size, and the DNA gave D and trimming. This sample is represented by roughly 80,000 clones; 75% to 90% of them were singletons. The ten largest clonotypes hold around 5.8% of the sample.

The collaborating institutions used their own protocols to collect whole blood in K2EDTA tubes. For TCRbeta analysis, collaborator samples were shipped as frozen whole blood, as isolated PBMCs, or as DNA extracted from either sample type. The sequence came from a man in his fifties or sixties with active or convalescent COVID-19. Material for sequencing was peripheral blood. In this chain, TRBV19 is recombined with TRBJ1-5, with TRBD1 tentatively as D gene (5 bases match). The DNA sequence is as follows: TGTGCCAGTAGTATCACAGGTGGGAATCAGCCCCAGCATTTT. Its coded protein is CASSITGGNQPQHF.